The following is a TCR beta chain sequence with its context. No antigen is known for it. Within one base of it there is no much larger clone, and no base qualities were kept. The twin pairs came from the European Cystic Fibrosis Twin and Sibling Study Cohort, which recruited patients from 158 CF clinics across 14 European countries. Zygosity and CFTR genotype were confirmed in-house, and zygosity was tested by multiplex PCR of nine short tandem repeat loci. Peripheral blood was sampled from each twin, with clinical parameters recorded on the day of blood sampling. Phenol/chloroform extraction was used to isolate genomic DNA from peripheral blood cells, and the DNA was then kept in TE buffer at 4 degrees C. For CDR1 and CDR2, the germline V gene lists SGHRS and YFSETQ. From the cysteine up to the phenylalanine, the CDR3 has a length of 15 residues. Kept here is only the CDR3 DNA, which spans 45 bases and is read in frame from base 1. Trimming at the junction amounts to 2 bases on V and 2 bases on J, and the germline ends lie 13 bases apart.

TCR beta CDR3 regions were amplified by multiplex PCR with the immunoSEQ immune profiling system according to the manufacturer's instructions. Sequencing was performed on an Illumina NextSeq system. In the source study's methods: Sequence data were processed on the immunoSEQ Analyzer platform, and clonality was calculated as the square root of Simpson's index of productive rearrangements. Jensen-Shannon distance served as the measure of similarity in V and J usage, while OLGA was used to compute CDR3 generation probabilities. The researchers looked up shared CDR3 sequences in the immuneACCESS database (August 2020) and in VDJdb (December 2020). The source is immuneACCESS, and TCRdb retained only in-frame sequences with V and J called. Part of the clones is not carried over; for the studies checked, unresolved V genes explain less than half of this, and the remainder is unexplained. V and J calls plus clone size are reproduced from that table; the DNA served to infer D and trimming. The sample records 36,000 or so clones, about 93% of which are singletons. The top ten clones comprise 0.19% of the sample.

The sample comes from a study of monozygotic twins with cystic fibrosis (dated by TCRdb to about 2021). Context from the whole study: Barcoded libraries were made from 3 to 3.5 micrograms of fragmented DNA using approximately 14 PCR cycles. Data for three of the twin pairs had already been reported earlier in a different context. Twins were ranked among more than 900 cohort participants for weight-for-height and FEVPerc (FEV1 disease centile) on the day of blood sampling. Made up mostly of children and adolescents, the cohort included ten female and six male twin pairs ranging in age from roughly 2.0 to 40 years, with a median of about 9.1 years. TCR beta repertoires were compared within and between 16 monozygotic twin pairs with cystic fibrosis so that genetic influence on V and J gene usage could be assessed.

Results the study describes overall, beyond this receptor: Simpson clonality was generally low (median about 0.0095), suggesting a naive-dominated repertoire, with higher clonality in the most severely affected patients. In 13 of 16 pairs, V gene usage most closely resembled the co-twin's, and the same held for J usage in 8 of 16 pairs, a pattern suggesting genetic constraints. The cohort was small, and no association was found between shared CDR3 numbers and age, concordance or disease severity. Sharing of nucleotide-identical clonotypes was significantly greater within monozygotic CF twin pairs than between unrelated CF individuals (P = 0.000026, Mann-Whitney).

Material: blood. The sequence joins TRBV5-1 to TRBJ2-5; the D element could tentatively be TRBD1 or TRBD2, as 6 bases agree for each. The sequence was obtained from a boy younger than 10 with cystic fibrosis. The DNA sequence is TGCGCCAGCAGCTTCTTGGGGGGACAACAAGAGACCCAGTACTTC. It specifies CASSFLGGQQETQYF.